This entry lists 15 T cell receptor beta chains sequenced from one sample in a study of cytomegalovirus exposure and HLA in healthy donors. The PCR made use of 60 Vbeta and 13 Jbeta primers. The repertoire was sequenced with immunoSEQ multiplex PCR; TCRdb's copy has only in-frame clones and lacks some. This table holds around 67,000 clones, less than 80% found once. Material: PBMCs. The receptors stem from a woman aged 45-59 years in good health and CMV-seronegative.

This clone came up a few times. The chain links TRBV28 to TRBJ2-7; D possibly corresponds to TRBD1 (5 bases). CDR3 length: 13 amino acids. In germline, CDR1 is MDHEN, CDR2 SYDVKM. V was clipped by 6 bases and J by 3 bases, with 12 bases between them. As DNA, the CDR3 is TGTGCCAGCAGCTATACCCAGGGCTACGAGCAGTACTTC. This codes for CASSYTQGYEQYF.

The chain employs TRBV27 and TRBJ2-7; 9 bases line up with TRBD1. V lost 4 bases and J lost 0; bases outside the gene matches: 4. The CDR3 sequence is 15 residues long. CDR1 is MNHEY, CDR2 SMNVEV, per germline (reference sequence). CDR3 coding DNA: TGTGCCAGCAGTTACAGGGGGCAGGGCTCCTACGAGCAGTACTTC. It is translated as CASSYRGQGSYEQYF.

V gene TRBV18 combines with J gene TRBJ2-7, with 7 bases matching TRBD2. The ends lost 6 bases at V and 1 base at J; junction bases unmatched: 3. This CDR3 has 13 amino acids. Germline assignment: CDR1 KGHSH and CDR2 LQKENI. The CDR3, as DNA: TGTGCCAGCTCGCCGCGGGGGTCCTACGAGCAGTACTTC. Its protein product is CASSPRGSYEQYF.

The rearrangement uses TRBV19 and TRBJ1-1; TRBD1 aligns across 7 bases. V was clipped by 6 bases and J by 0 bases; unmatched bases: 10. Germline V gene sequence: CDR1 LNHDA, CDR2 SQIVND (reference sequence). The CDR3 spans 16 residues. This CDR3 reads CASRTGTAFMNTEAFF. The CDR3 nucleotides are TGTGCCAGTAGGACCGGGACAGCCTTTATGAACACTGAAGCTTTCTTT.

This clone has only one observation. CDR3 DNA: TGTGCCAGCAGTTTCGGCGGGATATACGAGCAGTACTTC. As protein: CASSFGGIYEQYF. J is TRBJ2-7 and V is TRBV27; D may be TRBD2 (6 bases). The CDR3 has 13 residues. Germline CDR1 and CDR2: MNHEY and SMNVEV (reference sequence). Trimming removed 3 bases at V and 4 bases at J, with 10 bases between.

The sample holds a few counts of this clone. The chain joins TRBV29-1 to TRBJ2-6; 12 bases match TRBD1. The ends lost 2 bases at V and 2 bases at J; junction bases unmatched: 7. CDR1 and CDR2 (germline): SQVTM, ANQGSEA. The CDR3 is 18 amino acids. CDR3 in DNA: TGCAGCGTTGAAAGTGGGACAGGGGGCGCGGCTGGGGCCAACGTCCTGACTTTC. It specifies CSVESGTGGAAGANVLTF. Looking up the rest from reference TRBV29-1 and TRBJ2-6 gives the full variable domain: SAVISQKPSRDICQRGTSLTIQCQVDSQVTMMFWYRQQPGQSLTLIATANQGSEATYESGFVIDKFPISRPNLTFSTLTVSNMSPEDSSIYLCSVESGTGGAAGANVLTFGAGSRLTVL.

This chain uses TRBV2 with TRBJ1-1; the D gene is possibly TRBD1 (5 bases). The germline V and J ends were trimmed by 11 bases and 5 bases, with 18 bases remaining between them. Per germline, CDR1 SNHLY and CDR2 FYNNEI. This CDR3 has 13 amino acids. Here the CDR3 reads CAGNRLAGTEAFF. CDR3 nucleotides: TGTGCCGGGAACAGGTTGGCTGGGACTGAAGCTTTCTTT.

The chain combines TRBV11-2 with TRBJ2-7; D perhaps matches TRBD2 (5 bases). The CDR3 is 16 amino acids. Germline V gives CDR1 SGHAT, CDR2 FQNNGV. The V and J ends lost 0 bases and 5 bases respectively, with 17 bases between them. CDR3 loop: CASSLEVGVPLDEQYF. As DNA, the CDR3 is TGTGCCAGCAGCTTAGAAGTGGGAGTCCCCTTGGACGAGCAGTACTTC.

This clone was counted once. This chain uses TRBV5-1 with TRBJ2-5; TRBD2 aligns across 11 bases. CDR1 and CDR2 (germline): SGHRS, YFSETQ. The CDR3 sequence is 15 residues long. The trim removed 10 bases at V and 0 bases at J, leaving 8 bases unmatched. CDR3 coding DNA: TGCGCCTCCGGGACTAGCGGAGCGTACCAAGAGACCCAGTACTTC. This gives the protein CASGTSGAYQETQYF.

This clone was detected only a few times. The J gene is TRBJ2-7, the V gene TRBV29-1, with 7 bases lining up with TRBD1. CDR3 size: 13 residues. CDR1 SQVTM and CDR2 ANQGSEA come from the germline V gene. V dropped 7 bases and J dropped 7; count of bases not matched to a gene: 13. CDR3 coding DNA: TGCAGCGCTGGACAGGCCTTCGAGGGGGAGCAGTACTTC. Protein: CSAGQAFEGEQYF.

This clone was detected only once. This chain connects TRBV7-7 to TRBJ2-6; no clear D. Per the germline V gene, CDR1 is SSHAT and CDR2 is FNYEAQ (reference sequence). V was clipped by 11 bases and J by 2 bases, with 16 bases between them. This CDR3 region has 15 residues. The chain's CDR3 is CARTGKKTGANVLTF. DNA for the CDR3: TGTGCCCGCACGGGTAAAAAGACTGGGGCCAACGTCCTGACTTTC.

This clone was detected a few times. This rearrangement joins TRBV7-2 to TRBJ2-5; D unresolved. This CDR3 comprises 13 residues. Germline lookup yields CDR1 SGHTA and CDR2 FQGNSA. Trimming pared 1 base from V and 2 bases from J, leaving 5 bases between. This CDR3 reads CASSLGPQETQYF. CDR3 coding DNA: TGTGCCAGCAGCTTAGGTCCACAAGAGACCCAGTACTTC.

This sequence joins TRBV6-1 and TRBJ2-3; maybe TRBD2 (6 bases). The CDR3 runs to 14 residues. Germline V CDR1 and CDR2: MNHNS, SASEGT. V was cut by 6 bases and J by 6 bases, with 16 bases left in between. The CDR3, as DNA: TGTGCCAGCAGCGCGGGGCCCGCCATGGATACGCAGTATTTT. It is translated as CASSAGPAMDTQYF.

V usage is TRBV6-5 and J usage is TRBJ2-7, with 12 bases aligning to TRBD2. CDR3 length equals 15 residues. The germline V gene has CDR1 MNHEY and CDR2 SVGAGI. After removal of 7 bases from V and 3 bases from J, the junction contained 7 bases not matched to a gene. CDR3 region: CASTLTSGRLYEQYF. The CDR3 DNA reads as TGTGCCAGCACCTTAACTAGCGGGAGGCTCTACGAGCAGTACTTC.

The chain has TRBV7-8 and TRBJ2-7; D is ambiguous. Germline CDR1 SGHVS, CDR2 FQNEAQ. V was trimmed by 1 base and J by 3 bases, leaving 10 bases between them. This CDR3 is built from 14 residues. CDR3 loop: CASSLGQVGYEQYF. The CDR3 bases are TGTGCCAGCAGCTTAGGCCAGGTCGGCTACGAGCAGTACTTC.